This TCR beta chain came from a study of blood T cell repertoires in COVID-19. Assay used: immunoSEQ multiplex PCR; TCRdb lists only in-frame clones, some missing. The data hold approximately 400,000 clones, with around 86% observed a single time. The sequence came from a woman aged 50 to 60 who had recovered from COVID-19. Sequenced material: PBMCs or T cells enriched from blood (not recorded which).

The CDR3 is CASSPSLGSTSNQPQHF. As DNA, the CDR3 is TGTGCCAGCAGTCCAAGTCTGGGGAGTACTAGCAATCAGCCCCAGCATTTT. The chain couples TRBV6-6 to TRBJ1-5; no reliable D call. The length of the CDR3 is 17 residues. Germline V lookup: CDR1 MNHNY, CDR2 SVGAGI (reference sequence). Trimming pared 5 bases from V and 0 bases from J, leaving 17 bases between.